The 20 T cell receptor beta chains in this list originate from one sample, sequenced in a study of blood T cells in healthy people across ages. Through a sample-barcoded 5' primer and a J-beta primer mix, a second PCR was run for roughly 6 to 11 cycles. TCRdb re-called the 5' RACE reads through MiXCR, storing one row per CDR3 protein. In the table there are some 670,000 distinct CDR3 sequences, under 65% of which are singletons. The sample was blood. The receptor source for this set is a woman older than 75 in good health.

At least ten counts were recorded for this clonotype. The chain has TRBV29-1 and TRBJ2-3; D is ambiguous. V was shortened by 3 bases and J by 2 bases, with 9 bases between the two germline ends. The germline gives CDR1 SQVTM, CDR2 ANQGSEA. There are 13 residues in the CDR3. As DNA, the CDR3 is TGCAGCGTTGATTTGGAACCCACAGATACGCAGTATTTT. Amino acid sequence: CSVDLEPTDTQYF.

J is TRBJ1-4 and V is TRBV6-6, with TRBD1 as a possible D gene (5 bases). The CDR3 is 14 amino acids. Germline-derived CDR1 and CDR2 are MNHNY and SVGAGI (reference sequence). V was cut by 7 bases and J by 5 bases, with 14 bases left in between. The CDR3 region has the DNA TGTGCCAGCACCAAGGGGACCGCCAATGAAAAACTGTTTTTT. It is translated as CASTKGTANEKLFF.

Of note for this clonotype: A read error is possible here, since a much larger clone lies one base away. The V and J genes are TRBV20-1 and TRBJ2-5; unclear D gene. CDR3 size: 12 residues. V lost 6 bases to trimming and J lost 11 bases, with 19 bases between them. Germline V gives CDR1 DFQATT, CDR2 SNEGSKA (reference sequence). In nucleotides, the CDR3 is TGCAGTGCCCCGCAATTCGCCTACGGGCAGTACTTC. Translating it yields CSAPQFAYGQYF.

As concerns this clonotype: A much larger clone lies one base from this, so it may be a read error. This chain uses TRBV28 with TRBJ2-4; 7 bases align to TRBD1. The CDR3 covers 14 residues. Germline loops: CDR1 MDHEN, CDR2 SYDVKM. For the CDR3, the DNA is TGTGCCGGCAGTCCCGGGACAGTACAAAACATTCAGTACTTC. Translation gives CAGSPGTVQNIQYF.

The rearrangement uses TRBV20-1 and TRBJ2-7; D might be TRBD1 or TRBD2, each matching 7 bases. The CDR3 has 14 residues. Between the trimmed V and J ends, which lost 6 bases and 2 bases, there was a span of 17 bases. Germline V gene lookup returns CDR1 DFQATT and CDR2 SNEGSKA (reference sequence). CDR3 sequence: CSAPRGGFAYEQYF. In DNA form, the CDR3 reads TGCAGTGCGCCCAGGGGGGGCTTCGCCTACGAGCAGTACTTC.

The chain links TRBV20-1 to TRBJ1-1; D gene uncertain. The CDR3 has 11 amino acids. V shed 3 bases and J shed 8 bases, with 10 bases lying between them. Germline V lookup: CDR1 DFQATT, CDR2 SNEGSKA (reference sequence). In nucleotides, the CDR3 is TGCAGTGCTAGTCGGATTCAAGAAGCTTTCTTT. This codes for CSASRIQEAFF.

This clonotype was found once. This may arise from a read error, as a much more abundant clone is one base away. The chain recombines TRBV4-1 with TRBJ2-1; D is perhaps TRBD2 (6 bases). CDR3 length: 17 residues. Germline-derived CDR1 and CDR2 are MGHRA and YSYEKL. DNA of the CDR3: TGCGCCAGCAGCTTGACCCATAGCGGATTTCCCTACAATGGGCAGTTCTTC. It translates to CASSLTHSGFPYNGQFF.

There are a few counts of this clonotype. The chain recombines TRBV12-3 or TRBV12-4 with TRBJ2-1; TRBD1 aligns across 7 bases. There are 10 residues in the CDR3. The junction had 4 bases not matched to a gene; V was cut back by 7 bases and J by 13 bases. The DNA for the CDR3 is TGTGCCAGCATGGGACAGATACAGTTCTTC. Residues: CASMGQIQFF.

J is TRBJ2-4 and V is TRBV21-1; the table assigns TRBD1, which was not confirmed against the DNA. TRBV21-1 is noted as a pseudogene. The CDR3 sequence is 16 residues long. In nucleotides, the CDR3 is TGTGCCAGCGATCCATGGGAGCGGGGGCGAAAAAACATTCAGTACTTC. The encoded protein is CASDPWERGRKNIQYF.

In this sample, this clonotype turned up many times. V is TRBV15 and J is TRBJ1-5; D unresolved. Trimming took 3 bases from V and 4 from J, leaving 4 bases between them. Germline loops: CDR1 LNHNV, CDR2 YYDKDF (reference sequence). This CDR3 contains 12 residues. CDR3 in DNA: TGTGCCACCAGCAGGGGGAATCAGCCCCAGCATTTT. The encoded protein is CATSRGNQPQHF.

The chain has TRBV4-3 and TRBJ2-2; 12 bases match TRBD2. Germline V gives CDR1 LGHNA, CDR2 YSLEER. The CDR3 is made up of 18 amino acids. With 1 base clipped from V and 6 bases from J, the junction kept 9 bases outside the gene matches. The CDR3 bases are TGCGCCAGCAGCCAAGCGAGACTAGCGGGGGCCCGGGCCGGGGAGCTGTTTTTT. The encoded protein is CASSQARLAGARAGELFF.

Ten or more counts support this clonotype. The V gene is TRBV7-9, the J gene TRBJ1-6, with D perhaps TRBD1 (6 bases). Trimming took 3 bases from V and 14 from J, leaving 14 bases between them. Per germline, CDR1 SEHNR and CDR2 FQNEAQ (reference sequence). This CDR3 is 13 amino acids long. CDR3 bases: TGTGCCAGCAGCTTCGGGACACCGAAGTCCCTCCACTTT. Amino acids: CASSFGTPKSLHF.

CDR3 protein: CASSFLAGGPTTGELFF. The CDR3 coding sequence is TGCGCCAGCAGCTTCCTAGCGGGAGGGCCGACCACCGGGGAGCTGTTTTTT. The rearrangement joins TRBV5-1 to TRBJ2-2; TRBD2 matches 12 bases. There are 17 residues in the CDR3. From germline, CDR1 is SGHRS and CDR2 YFSETQ. The ends lost 2 bases at V and 4 bases at J; junction bases unmatched: 6.

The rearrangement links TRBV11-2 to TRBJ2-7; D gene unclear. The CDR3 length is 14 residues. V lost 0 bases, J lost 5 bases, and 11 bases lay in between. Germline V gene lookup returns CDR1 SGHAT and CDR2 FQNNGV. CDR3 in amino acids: CASSLDTPGDEQYF. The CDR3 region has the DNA TGTGCCAGCAGCTTAGATACCCCTGGAGACGAGCAGTACTTC.

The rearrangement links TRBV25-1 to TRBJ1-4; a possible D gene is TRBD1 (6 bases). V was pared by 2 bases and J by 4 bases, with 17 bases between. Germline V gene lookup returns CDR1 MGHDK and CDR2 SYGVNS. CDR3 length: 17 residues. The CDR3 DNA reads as TGTGCCAGCAGTGAAAGAAGGGTGACAGGCCTTAATGAAAAACTGTTTTTT. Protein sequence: CASSERRVTGLNEKLFF.

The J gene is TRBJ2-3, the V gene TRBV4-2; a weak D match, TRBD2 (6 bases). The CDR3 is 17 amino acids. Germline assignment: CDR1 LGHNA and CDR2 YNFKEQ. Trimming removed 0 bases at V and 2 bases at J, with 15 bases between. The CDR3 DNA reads TGTGCCAGCAGCCAAGAGTTAGCGGATGGCTCCACAGATACGCAGTATTTT. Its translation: CASSQELADGSTDTQYF.

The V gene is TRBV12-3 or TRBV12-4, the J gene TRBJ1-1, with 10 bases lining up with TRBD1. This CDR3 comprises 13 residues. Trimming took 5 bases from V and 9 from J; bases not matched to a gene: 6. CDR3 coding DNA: TGTGCCAGCAGTCTTGGGACAGGGGTGAAAGCTTTCTTT. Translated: CASSLGTGVKAFF.

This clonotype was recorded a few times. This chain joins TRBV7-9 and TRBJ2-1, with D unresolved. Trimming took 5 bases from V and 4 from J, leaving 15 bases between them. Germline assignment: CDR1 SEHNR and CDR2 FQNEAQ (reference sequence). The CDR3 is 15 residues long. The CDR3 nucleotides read TGTGCCAGCAGCCAGTCATACTTACAGTACAATGAGCAGTTCTTC. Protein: CASSQSYLQYNEQFF.

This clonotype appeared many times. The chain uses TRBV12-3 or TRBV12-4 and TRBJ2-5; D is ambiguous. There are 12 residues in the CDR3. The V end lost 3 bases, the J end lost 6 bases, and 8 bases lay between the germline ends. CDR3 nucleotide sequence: TGTGCCAGCAGTTTGAACGGACAGACCCAGTACTTC. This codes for CASSLNGQTQYF.

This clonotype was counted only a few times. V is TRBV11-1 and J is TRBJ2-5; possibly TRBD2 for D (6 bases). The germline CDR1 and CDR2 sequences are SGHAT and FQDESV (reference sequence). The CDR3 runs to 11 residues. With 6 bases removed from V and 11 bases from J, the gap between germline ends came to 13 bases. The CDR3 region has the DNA TGTGCCAGCAGGGAGGGTAGCGCGCAGTACTTC. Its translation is CASREGSAQYF.